Each of the 27 T cell receptor beta chains below was sequenced from the same sample in a study of blood T cell repertoires in COVID-19. Only in-frame clones appear in the TCRdb table, and some are missing; sequencing was by immunoSEQ multiplex PCR. The data hold approximately 59,000 clones, with about four fifths observed a single time. The specimen was peripheral blood. The receptors here all came from a woman over 75 with acute or convalescent COVID-19.

Concerning this clone itself: At the DNA level, this CDR3 is encoded by other sequences in the same sample as well. This chain connects TRBV6-4 to TRBJ2-1; 7 bases are a match to TRBD2. Germline V gene sequence: CDR1 MRHNA, CDR2 SNTAGT. The V and J ends lost 3 bases and 3 bases, in that order; junction bases with no gene match: 2. The CDR3 length is 14 residues. CDR3 residues: CASSETSDYNEQFF. The DNA for the CDR3 is TGTGCCAGCAGTGAAACTAGCGACTACAATGAGCAGTTCTTC.

V gene TRBV5-1 combines with J gene TRBJ2-1, with 7 bases lining up with TRBD2. Germline V gene sequence: CDR1 SGHRS, CDR2 YFSETQ. This CDR3 comprises 16 residues. The V segment lost 0 bases and the J segment 4 bases; nucleotides outside the gene matches: 7. CDR3 protein: CASSLVAGRTYNEQFF. CDR3 bases: TGCGCCAGCAGCTTGGTAGCCGGGAGGACTTACAATGAGCAGTTCTTC.

The chain carries TRBV7-9 and TRBJ2-1, with D perhaps matching TRBD2 (5 bases). The CDR3 is made up of 17 amino acids. V lost 1 base to trimming and J lost 7 bases, with 20 bases between them. Germline V gene sequence: CDR1 SEHNR, CDR2 FQNEAQ (reference sequence). The CDR3 nucleotides read TGTGCCAGCAGCTTAGGGCTGGAGGCCGGCCGTAAGAATGAGCAGTTCTTC. Translating it yields CASSLGLEAGRKNEQFF.

The chain links TRBV6-5 to TRBJ2-7; 10 bases align to TRBD2. J was trimmed by 6 bases and V by 7 bases; bases with no gene match: 3. Germline V gene lookup returns CDR1 MNHEY and CDR2 SVGAGI. The CDR3 loop spans 12 amino acids. The CDR3, as DNA: TGTGCCAGCACCGTAGCGGGAGGCGAGCAGTACTTC. Translation gives CASTVAGGEQYF.

The chain employs TRBV28 and TRBJ1-1, with no clear D. Germline CDR1 MDHEN, CDR2 SYDVKM. Trimming removed 6 bases from V and 1 base from J, with 12 bases in between. This CDR3 comprises 14 residues. Here the CDR3 reads CASSPGNRNTEAFF. Here the CDR3 DNA reads TGTGCCAGCAGCCCAGGCAACAGGAACACTGAAGCTTTCTTT.

The gene calls are TRBV20-1 and TRBJ1-1; D unresolved. The CDR3 is 13 amino acids. Germline V CDR1 and CDR2: DFQATT, SNEGSKA (reference sequence). Trimming pared 3 bases from V and 4 bases from J, leaving 12 bases between. As DNA, the CDR3 is TGCAGTGCTAGTGACACCTTGAGCACTGAAGCTTTCTTT. This codes for CSASDTLSTEAFF.

CDR3 sequence: CASSYPGSLNTEAFF. CDR3 DNA: TGTGCCAGCAGTTACCCGGGTTCGTTGAACACTGAAGCTTTCTTT. This chain joins TRBV6-2 or TRBV6-3 and TRBJ1-1; D gene unclear. Trimming stripped 2 bases from V and 0 bases from J, with 10 bases between. Germline values: CDR1 MNHEY, CDR2 SVGEGT. This CDR3 has 15 amino acids.

The rearrangement links TRBV19 to TRBJ1-4; 8 nucleotides line up with TRBD1. After removal of 6 bases from V and 4 bases from J, the junction contained 4 bases not matched to a gene. The CDR3 is 14 amino acids. From germline, CDR1 is LNHDA and CDR2 SQIVND (reference sequence). In nucleotides, the CDR3 is TGTGCCAGTAGAGACAGGGGCGGTAATGAAAAACTGTTTTTT. It specifies CASRDRGGNEKLFF.

The V call is TRBV7-2, the J call TRBJ2-7, with 12 bases aligning to TRBD2. Trimming took 4 bases from V and 1 from J; bases not matched to a gene: 2. The CDR3 is 15 residues long. Germline V gene lookup returns CDR1 SGHTA and CDR2 FQGNSA. CDR3 DNA sequence: TGTGCCAGCAGCTATCTAGCGGGAGGGTCCTACGAGCAGTACTTC. This encodes CASSYLAGGSYEQYF.

This clone was detected a few times. The chain has TRBV24-1 and TRBJ1-4; 7 positions match TRBD1. Trimming took 5 bases from V and 6 from J; bases not matched to a gene: 14. Germline V CDR1 and CDR2: KGHDR, SFDVKD. CDR3 size: 17 residues. DNA for the CDR3: TGTGCCACCAGTGCCTCGGGACAGAAGGGGGAAGATGAAAAACTGTTTTTT. Translating gives CATSASGQKGEDEKLFF.

V and J are TRBV5-1 and TRBJ2-3, with 7 bases lining up with TRBD2. The ends lost 0 bases at V and 5 bases at J; junction bases unmatched: 6. This CDR3 comprises 15 residues. Germline-derived CDR1 and CDR2 are SGHRS and YFSETQ. As DNA, the CDR3 is TGCGCCAGCAGCTTGGTTGCGGGGGAGGGAGATACGCAGTATTTT. Its translation is CASSLVAGEGDTQYF.

V and J are TRBV4-1 and TRBJ2-3, with unresolved D. Germline values: CDR1 MGHRA, CDR2 YSYEKL. The CDR3 spans 12 residues. Trimming took 0 bases from V and 7 from J, leaving 5 bases between them. CDR3 loop: CASSQDGHTQYF. In DNA, the CDR3 is TGCGCCAGCAGCCAAGATGGGCATACGCAGTATTTT.

The chain has TRBV2 and TRBJ2-7; TRBD2 matches 9 bases. CDR1 and CDR2 (germline): SNHLY, FYNNEI. The CDR3 consists of 12 residues. The CDR3 DNA reads as TGTGTTAGCGGGGGCGGAACATACGAGCAGTACTTC. Encoded protein: CVSGGGTYEQYF.

The chain is built from TRBV5-1 and TRBJ2-2; 13 bases are a match to TRBD2. In germline, CDR1 is SGHRS, CDR2 YFSETQ. The CDR3 runs to 16 residues. The V segment lost 3 bases and the J segment 7 bases; nucleotides outside the gene matches: 6. The CDR3 region is CASSSGTSGKVGELFF. The CDR3 DNA reads TGCGCCAGCAGCTCTGGGACTAGCGGGAAGGTCGGGGAGCTGTTTTTT.

CDR3 residues: CASSPTGGIAYEQYF. In DNA, the CDR3 is TGTGCCAGCAGCCCAACAGGGGGAATTGCGTACGAGCAGTACTTC. The gene calls are TRBV5-4 and TRBJ2-7; 8 nucleotides align to TRBD1. The CDR3 length is 15 residues. V gave up 4 bases and J gave up 4 bases; unmatched junction bases: 10. From germline, CDR1 is SGHNT and CDR2 YYREEE (reference sequence).

The chain couples TRBV7-2 to TRBJ2-3; 7 bases fit TRBD2. Germline trimming cut 1 base from V and 1 base from J; bases unmatched to any gene: 2. Germline V gene lookup returns CDR1 SGHTA and CDR2 FQGNSA. The CDR3 contains 15 residues. CDR3 sequence reads: CASSLDRGGTDTQYF. The CDR3 nucleotides read TGTGCCAGCAGCTTAGACCGGGGGGGCACAGATACGCAGTATTTT.

The V gene is TRBV7-9, the J gene TRBJ2-2; 10 nucleotides agree with TRBD2. This CDR3 is built from 15 residues. V shed 5 bases and J 5 bases; nucleotides not matched to a gene: 5. Germline CDR1 SEHNR, CDR2 FQNEAQ (reference sequence). The CDR3 sequence is CASSISSGSTGELFF. In DNA form, the CDR3 reads TGTGCCAGCAGCATCTCTAGCGGGAGTACCGGGGAGCTGTTTTTT. Full variable domain (missing parts from reference TRBV7-9 and TRBJ2-2): DTGVSQNPRHKITKRGQNVTFRCDPISEHNRLYWYRQTLGQGPEFLTYFQNEAQLEKSRLLSDRFSAERPKGSFSTLEIQRTEQGDSAMYLCASSISSGSTGELFFGEGSRLTVL.

This clone turned up a few times. The gene calls are TRBV6-2 or TRBV6-3 and TRBJ2-1; 9 bases align to TRBD2. The junction had 8 bases not matched to a gene; V was cut back by 5 bases and J by 6 bases. The CDR3 spans 15 residues. CDR1 is MNHEY, CDR2 SVGEGT, per germline. In nucleotides, the CDR3 is TGTGCCAGCAGTGTAAGCGGGGGGCCGATCAATGAGCAGTTCTTC. Protein: CASSVSGGPINEQFF.

V and J are TRBV19 and TRBJ1-1, with 10 nucleotides matching TRBD1. From germline, CDR1 is LNHDA and CDR2 SQIVND (reference sequence). J gave up 5 bases and V 8 bases, and 5 bases lay outside the gene matches. The CDR3 contains 13 residues. The CDR3: CASGDRGRTEAFF. The CDR3 DNA sequence: TGTGCCAGTGGGGACAGGGGTAGGACTGAAGCTTTCTTT.

The chain employs TRBV19 and TRBJ1-2; the D gene is possibly TRBD1 (6 bases). The V and J ends lost 3 bases and 8 bases respectively, with 16 bases between them. Germline V CDR1 and CDR2: LNHDA, SQIVND (reference sequence). CDR3 length: 14 amino acids. CDR3 nucleotides: TGTGCCAGTAGTATCCTACGGGGGGCGGGAGGCTACACCTTC. It is translated as CASSILRGAGGYTF.

The V call is TRBV6-1, the J call TRBJ1-3, with D possibly matching TRBD1 (5 bases). Trimming left V 3 bases short and J 9 bases short, with 9 bases between. CDR1 and CDR2 from the germline V gene are MNHNS and SASEGT. This CDR3 region has 12 residues. The CDR3, as DNA: TGTGCCAGCAGTGACAGGGTGGGCACCATATATTTT. Translating gives CASSDRVGTIYF.

This clone has a single count. V is TRBV5-4 and J is TRBJ2-7, with D perhaps matching TRBD2 (6 bases). With 0 bases removed from V and 3 bases from J, the gap between germline ends came to 19 bases. The CDR3 has 17 amino acids. CDR1 SGHNT and CDR2 YYREEE come from the germline V gene (reference sequence). CDR3 DNA: TGTGCCAGCAGCTTGGACGGACTAACTCGCTTAGACTACGAGCAGTACTTC. It codes for CASSLDGLTRLDYEQYF.

The V gene is TRBV3-1 (or the pseudogene TRBV3-2), the J gene TRBJ1-3; D may be TRBD1 (6 bases). Trimming pared 4 bases from V and 4 bases from J, leaving 14 bases between. The CDR3 extends over 15 amino acids. Germline V lookup: CDR1 LGHDT, CDR2 YNNKEL (reference sequence). CDR3 loop: CASSPRVGAGNTIYF. CDR3 DNA: TGTGCCAGCAGCCCCCGCGTGGGGGCGGGAAACACCATATATTTT.

This clone has only a few counts. The chain carries TRBV7-3 and TRBJ1-1; TRBD1 agrees at 7 bases. V lost 6 bases and J lost 2; bases outside the gene matches: 9. The germline V gene encodes CDR1 SGHTA and CDR2 FQGTGA. The CDR3 runs 15 residues. Written as DNA, the CDR3 is TGTGCCAGCAGAGGACACGGGACAGCAAACACTGAAGCTTTCTTT. Residues: CASRGHGTANTEAFF. The full variable domain, completed using reference TRBV7-3 and TRBJ1-1, is GAGVSQTPSNKVTEKGKYVELRCDPISGHTALYWYRQSLGQGPEFLIYFQGTGAADDSGLPNDRFFAVRPEGSVSTLKIQRTERGDSAVYLCASRGHGTANTEAFFGQGTRLTVV.

The chain has TRBV30 and TRBJ1-6; 8 bases line up with TRBD1. The CDR3 has 14 amino acids. The V gene end was trimmed by 4 bases and the J gene end by 10 bases; junction bases not matched to a gene: 9. Germline V gives CDR1 GTSNPN, CDR2 SVGIG (reference sequence). DNA of the CDR3: TGTGCCTGGACCCCGGGACAGGTGAGGTCACCCCTCCACTTT. Translated: CAWTPGQVRSPLHF.

V is TRBV19 and J is TRBJ1-4; no definite D call. Trimming removed 6 bases at V and 5 bases at J, with 13 bases between. CDR3 length equals 14 residues. Per germline, CDR1 LNHDA and CDR2 SQIVND (reference sequence). DNA of the CDR3: TGTGCCAGTAGCTCAGGCCCCCGGAATGAAAAACTGTTTTTT. Protein: CASSSGPRNEKLFF.

The V and J genes are TRBV30 and TRBJ2-3, with TRBD1 identical over 7 bases. The CDR3 runs 11 residues. From germline, CDR1 is GTSNPN and CDR2 SVGIG (reference sequence). The J segment lost 4 bases and the V segment lost 7 bases, leaving 2 bases of the junction unmatched. This CDR3 is CASTGADTQYF. As DNA, the CDR3 is TGTGCCTCAACAGGGGCAGATACGCAGTATTTT.